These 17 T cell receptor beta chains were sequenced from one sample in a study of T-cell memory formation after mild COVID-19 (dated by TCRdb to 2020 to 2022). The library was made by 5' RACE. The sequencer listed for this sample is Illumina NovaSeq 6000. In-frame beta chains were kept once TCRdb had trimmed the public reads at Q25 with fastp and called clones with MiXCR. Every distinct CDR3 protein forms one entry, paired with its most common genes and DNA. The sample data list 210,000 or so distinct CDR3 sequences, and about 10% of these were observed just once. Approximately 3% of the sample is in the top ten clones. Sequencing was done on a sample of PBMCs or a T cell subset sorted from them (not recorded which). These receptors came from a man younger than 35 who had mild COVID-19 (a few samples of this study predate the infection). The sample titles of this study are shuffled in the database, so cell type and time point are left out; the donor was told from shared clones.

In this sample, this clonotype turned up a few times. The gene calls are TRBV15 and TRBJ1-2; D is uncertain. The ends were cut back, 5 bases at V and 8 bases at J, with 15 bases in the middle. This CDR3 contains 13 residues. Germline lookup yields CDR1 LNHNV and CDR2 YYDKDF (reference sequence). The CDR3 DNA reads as TGTGCCACCAGCGTGTCTATGGAGGAAGGCTACACCTTC. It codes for CATSVSMEEGYTF.

The CDR3 loop reads CSAPGTAEQYF. The CDR3 region has the DNA TGCAGTGCTCCCGGGACAGCAGAGCAGTACTTC. The chain combines TRBV20-1 with TRBJ2-7, with 7 bases lining up with TRBD1. Germline assignment: CDR1 DFQATT and CDR2 SNEGSKA (reference sequence). J gave up 7 bases and V 5 bases, and 5 bases lay outside the gene matches. This CDR3 comprises 11 residues.

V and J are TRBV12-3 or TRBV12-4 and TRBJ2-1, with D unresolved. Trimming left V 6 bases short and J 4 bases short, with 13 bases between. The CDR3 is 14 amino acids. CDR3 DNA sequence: TGTGCCAGCAGCACCGTCACAGATTACAATGAGCAGTTCTTC. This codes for CASSTVTDYNEQFF.

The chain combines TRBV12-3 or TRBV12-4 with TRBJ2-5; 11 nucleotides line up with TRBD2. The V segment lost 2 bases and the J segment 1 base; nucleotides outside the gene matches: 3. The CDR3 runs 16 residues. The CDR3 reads CASSLRGLAAQETQYF. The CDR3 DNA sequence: TGTGCCAGCAGTTTAAGGGGACTAGCGGCCCAAGAGACCCAGTACTTC.

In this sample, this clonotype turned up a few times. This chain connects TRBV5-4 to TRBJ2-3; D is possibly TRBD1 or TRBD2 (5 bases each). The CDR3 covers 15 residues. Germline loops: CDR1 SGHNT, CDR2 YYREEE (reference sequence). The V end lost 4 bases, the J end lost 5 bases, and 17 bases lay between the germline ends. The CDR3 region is CASSRNARDGDTQYF. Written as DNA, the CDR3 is TGTGCCAGCAGCCGGAATGCCAGGGACGGAGATACGCAGTATTTT.

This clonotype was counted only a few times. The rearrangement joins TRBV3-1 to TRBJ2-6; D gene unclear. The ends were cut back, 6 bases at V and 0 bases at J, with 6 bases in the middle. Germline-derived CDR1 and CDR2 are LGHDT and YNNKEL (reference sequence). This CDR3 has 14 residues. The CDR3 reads CASSTSSGANVLTF. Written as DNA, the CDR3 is TGTGCCAGCAGTACCAGCTCTGGGGCCAACGTCCTGACTTTC.

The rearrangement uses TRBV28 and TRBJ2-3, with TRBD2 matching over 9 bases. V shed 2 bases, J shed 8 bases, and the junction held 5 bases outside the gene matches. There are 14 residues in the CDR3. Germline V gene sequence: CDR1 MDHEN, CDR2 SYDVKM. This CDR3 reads CASSLPAGGPTQYF. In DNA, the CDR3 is TGTGCCAGCAGTTTACCAGCGGGGGGCCCTACGCAGTATTTT.

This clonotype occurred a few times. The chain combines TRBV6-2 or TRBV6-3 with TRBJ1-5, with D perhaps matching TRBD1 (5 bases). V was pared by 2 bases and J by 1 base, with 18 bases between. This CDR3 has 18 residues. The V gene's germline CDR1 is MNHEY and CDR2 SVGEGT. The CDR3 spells CASSYRIRLAGSNQPQHF. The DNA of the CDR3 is TGTGCCAGCAGTTACCGGATCCGCCTGGCAGGGAGCAATCAGCCCCAGCATTTT.

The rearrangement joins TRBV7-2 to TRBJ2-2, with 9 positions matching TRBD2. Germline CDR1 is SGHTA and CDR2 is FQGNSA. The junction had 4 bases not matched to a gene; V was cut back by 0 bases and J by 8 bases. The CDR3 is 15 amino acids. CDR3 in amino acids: CASSLASSGIGELFF. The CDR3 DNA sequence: TGTGCCAGCAGCTTAGCGTCTAGCGGGATAGGGGAGCTGTTTTTT.

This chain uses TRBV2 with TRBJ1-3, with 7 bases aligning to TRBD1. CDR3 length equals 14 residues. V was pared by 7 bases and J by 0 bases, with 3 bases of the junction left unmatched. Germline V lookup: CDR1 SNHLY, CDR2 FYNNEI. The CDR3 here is CASKRDSSGNTIYF. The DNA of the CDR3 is TGTGCCAGCAAACGGGACAGCTCTGGAAACACCATATATTTT. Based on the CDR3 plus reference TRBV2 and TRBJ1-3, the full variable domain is EPEVTQTPSHQVTQMGQEVILRCVPISNHLYFYWYRQILGQKVEFLVSFYNNEISEKSEIFDDQFSVERPDGSNFTLKIRSTKLEDSAMYFCASKRDSSGNTIYFGEGSWLTVV.

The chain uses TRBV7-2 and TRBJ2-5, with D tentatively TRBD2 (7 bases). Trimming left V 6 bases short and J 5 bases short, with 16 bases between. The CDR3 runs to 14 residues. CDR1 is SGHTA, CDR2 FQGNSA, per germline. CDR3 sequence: CASRIRGAAETQYF. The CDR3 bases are TGTGCCAGCAGAATACGGGGGGCGGCGGAGACCCAGTACTTC.

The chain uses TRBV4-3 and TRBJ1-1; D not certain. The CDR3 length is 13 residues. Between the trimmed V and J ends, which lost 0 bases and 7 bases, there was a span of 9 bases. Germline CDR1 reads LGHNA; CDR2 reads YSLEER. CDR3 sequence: CASSQELRIEAFF. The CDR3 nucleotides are TGCGCCAGCAGCCAAGAGTTAAGGATTGAAGCTTTCTTT.

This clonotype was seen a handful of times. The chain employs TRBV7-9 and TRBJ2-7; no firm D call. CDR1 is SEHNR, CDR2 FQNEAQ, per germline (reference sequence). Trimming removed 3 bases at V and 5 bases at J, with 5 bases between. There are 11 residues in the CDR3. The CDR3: CASSFAHEQYF. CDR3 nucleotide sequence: TGTGCCAGCAGCTTTGCCCACGAGCAGTACTTC. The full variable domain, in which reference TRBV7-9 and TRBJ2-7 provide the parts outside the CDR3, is DTGVSQNPRHKITKRGQNVTFRCDPISEHNRLYWYRQTLGQGPEFLTYFQNEAQLEKSRLLSDRFSAERPKGSFSTLEIQRTEQGDSAMYLCASSFAHEQYFGPGTRLTVT.

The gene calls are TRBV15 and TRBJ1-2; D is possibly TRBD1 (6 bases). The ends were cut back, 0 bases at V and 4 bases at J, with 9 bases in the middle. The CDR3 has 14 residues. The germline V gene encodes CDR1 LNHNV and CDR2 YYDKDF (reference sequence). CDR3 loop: CATSREGALYGYTF. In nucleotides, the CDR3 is TGTGCCACCAGCAGAGAGGGGGCCCTCTATGGCTACACCTTC.

DNA of the CDR3: TGCGCCAGCAGCCCGGCGGGCCTCAACTATGGCTACACCTTC. Protein sequence: CASSPAGLNYGYTF. The genes are TRBV5-1 and TRBJ1-2; D uncertain. This CDR3 region has 14 residues. Germline V gene data show CDR1 as SGHRS and CDR2 as YFSETQ. V was pared by 4 bases and J by 2 bases, with 12 bases between.

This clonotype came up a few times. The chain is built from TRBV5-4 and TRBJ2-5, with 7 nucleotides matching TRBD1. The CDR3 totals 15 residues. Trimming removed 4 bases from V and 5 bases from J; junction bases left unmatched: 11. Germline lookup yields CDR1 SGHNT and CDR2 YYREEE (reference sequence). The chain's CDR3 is CASSTAGGMGETQYF. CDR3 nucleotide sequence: TGTGCCAGCAGCACCGCAGGGGGAATGGGTGAGACCCAGTACTTC.

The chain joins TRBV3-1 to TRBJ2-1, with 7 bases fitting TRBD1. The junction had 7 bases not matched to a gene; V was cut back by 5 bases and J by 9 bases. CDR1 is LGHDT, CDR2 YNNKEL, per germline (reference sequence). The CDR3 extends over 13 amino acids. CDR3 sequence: CASSLNRGGEQFF. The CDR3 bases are TGTGCCAGCAGCTTAAACAGGGGTGGTGAGCAGTTCTTC.